This T cell receptor (beta chain) is from a study of CD8 T cells in Susac syndrome. When the RNA was reverse transcribed, random hexamers were used with an input of roughly 0.45 to 1 ug. TCRdb reprocessed the immunoSEQ multiplex PCR reads with MiXCR, giving one entry per CDR3 protein. The table records about 180,000 distinct CDR3 sequences, around 94% of them present only once. The CDR3 covers 14 residues. Germline lookup yields CDR1 SQVTM and CDR2 ANQGSEA. The V end was cut by 8 bases, the J end by 7 bases, with 21 bases between. Comment on this clonotype: The antigen is not known.

Sequencing of TCR beta was carried out in blood CD8+ and CD4+ T cells. Under recently defined diagnostic criteria, the patients with Susac syndrome qualified as having definite or probable disease. TEMRA cells were FACS-enriched, unlike CD8+ and CD4+ T cells, which were negatively isolated. Study results and limitations: Only a relatively small number of individuals were included in the TCR sequencing and HLA analysis.

The chain combines TRBV29-1 with TRBJ2-1; no clear D gene. This receptor was obtained from a human donor with Susac syndrome. Input material: CD4+ T cells from PBMCs. Here the CDR3 DNA reads TGCAGCTCCTTGCGAGACACCCCTACGAATGAGCAGTTCTTC. It yields the protein CSSLRDTPTNEQFF.